These T cell receptor beta chains were read from a single sample in a study of cytomegalovirus exposure and HLA in healthy donors. Assay: immunoSEQ multiplex PCR; the TCRdb copy retains only in-frame clones and omits some. The data hold roughly 130,000 clones, with about 86% observed a single time. Specimen: PBMCs. The receptors were sampled from a man aged 18 to 35 in good health and CMV-seronegative. The CDR3 runs from the conserved cysteine through the conserved F or W. Each record gives: J gene, clone size, D gene, V gene, CDR3 protein, CDR3 DNA. A D gene is named only where the DNA matches it firmly. Size is omitted from some rows. Given values are once, few, many or a class for expanded clones.

J: TRBJ2-5
size: .
D: .
V: TRBV18
CDR3: CASSPRSPGHTMGETQYF
DNA: TGTGCCAGCTCACCCCGAAGCCCGGGACATACCATGGGGGAGACCCAGTACTTC

J: TRBJ1-4
size: .
D: .
V: TRBV27
CDR3: CASSNYPGEKLFF
DNA: TGTGCCAGCAGCAATTACCCGGGGGAAAAACTGTTTTTT

J: TRBJ2-1
size: .
D: TRBD1
V: TRBV25-1
CDR3: CASSSETGGFDEQFF
DNA: TGTGCCAGCAGTTCCGAGACAGGGGGCTTCGATGAGCAGTTCTTC

J: TRBJ2-3
size: few
D: .
V: TRBV27
CDR3: CASSPRNSRRYTDTQYF
DNA: TGTGCCAGCAGTCCGAGGAACTCCCGTAGATACACAGATACGCAGTATTTT

J: TRBJ1-6
size: .
D: TRBD1
V: TRBV5-1
CDR3: CASSWGQGEYNSPLHF
DNA: TGCGCCAGCAGCTGGGGACAGGGGGAGTATAATTCACCCCTCCACTTT

J: TRBJ2-3
size: .
D: .
V: TRBV5-1
CDR3: CASSLAGTDTQYF
DNA: TGCGCCAGCAGCTTGGCCGGGACAGATACGCAGTATTTT

J: TRBJ1-2
size: .
D: .
V: TRBV5-6
CDR3: CASSLGQGTGYGYTF
DNA: TGTGCCAGCAGCTTAGGCCAGGGGACGGGATATGGCTACACCTTC

J: TRBJ1-1
size: .
D: TRBD1
V: TRBV29-1
CDR3: CSVLDRVRQNTEAFF
DNA: TGCAGCGTTCTTGACAGGGTGAGGCAGAACACTGAAGCTTTCTTT

J: TRBJ2-7
size: .
D: .
V: TRBV7-2
CDR3: CASSWDGRTAYERYF
DNA: TGTGCCAGCAGCTGGGACGGACGGACAGCCTACGAGCGGTACTTC

J: TRBJ2-1
size: .
D: .
V: TRBV7-8
CDR3: CASSPAGEQFF
DNA: TGTGCCAGCAGCCCCGCCGGTGAGCAGTTCTTC

J: TRBJ2-7
size: .
D: .
V: TRBV7-2
CDR3: CASSFRTAPYEQYF
DNA: TGTGCCAGCAGCTTTCGGACAGCCCCCTACGAGCAGTACTTC

J: TRBJ2-3
size: .
D: .
V: TRBV5-1
CDR3: CASSLTRGTDTQYF
DNA: TGCGCCAGCAGCTTGACTAGGGGCACAGATACGCAGTATTTT

J: TRBJ2-3
size: .
D: TRBD2
V: TRBV15
CDR3: CATSRGFAGGTDTQYF
DNA: TGTGCCACCAGCAGAGGGTTTGCGGGGGGGACAGATACGCAGTATTTT

J: TRBJ2-3
size: .
D: TRBD2
V: TRBV6-1
CDR3: CASSEGSSGGTQYF
DNA: TGTGCCAGCAGTGAAGGATCTAGCGGGGGTACGCAGTATTTT

J: TRBJ2-7
size: .
D: TRBD2
V: TRBV10-3
CDR3: CAIRTMTSGGSSYEQYF
DNA: TGTGCCATCAGAACGATGACTAGCGGGGGATCTTCCTACGAGCAGTACTTC

J: TRBJ1-1
size: .
D: .
V: TRBV19
CDR3: CASISLVRGLNTEAFF
DNA: TGTGCCAGTATCAGTTTAGTAAGGGGCCTGAACACTGAAGCTTTCTTT

J: TRBJ1-1
size: .
D: TRBD1
V: TRBV7-9
CDR3: CASSLRPGQPNTEAFF
DNA: TGTGCCAGCAGCTTACGACCGGGACAGCCTAACACTGAAGCTTTCTTT

J: TRBJ1-1
size: few
D: .
V: TRBV14
CDR3: CASSPTWGRVGWNTEAFF
DNA: TGTGCCAGCAGCCCTACCTGGGGCAGGGTGGGGTGGAACACTGAAGCTTTCTTT

J: TRBJ2-3
size: .
D: TRBD2
V: TRBV11-2
CDR3: CASTVRGVHTDTQYF
DNA: TGTGCCAGCACCGTCCGGGGGGTCCACACAGATACGCAGTATTTT

J: TRBJ1-5
size: .
D: TRBD1
V: TRBV9
CDR3: CASSVGDRESQPQHF
DNA: TGTGCCAGCAGCGTAGGGGACAGGGAGTCTCAGCCCCAGCATTTT

J: TRBJ1-6
size: .
D: .
V: TRBV4-1
CDR3: CASSQAQAFGSPLHF
DNA: TGCGCCAGCAGCCAAGCCCAAGCGTTCGGTTCACCCCTCCACTTT

J: TRBJ1-6
size: .
D: .
V: TRBV10-1
CDR3: CASSESGGGSPLHF
DNA: TGCGCCAGCAGTGAGTCGGGAGGGGGTTCACCCCTCCACTTT

J: TRBJ1-1
size: .
D: .
V: TRBV6-4
CDR3: CASSDSTGQPAEAFF
DNA: TGTGCCAGCAGTGACTCGACCGGACAGCCGGCTGAAGCTTTCTTT

J: TRBJ2-7
size: .
D: TRBD1
V: TRBV11-2
CDR3: CASSLVGTGNSYEQYF
DNA: TGTGCCAGCAGCTTAGTTGGGACAGGGAATTCCTACGAGCAGTACTTC

J: TRBJ1-3
size: few
D: .
V: TRBV6-6
CDR3: CASSPPGAFWF
DNA: TGTGCCAGCAGTCCTCCAGGGGCGTTTTGGTTT

J: TRBJ1-1
size: .
D: .
V: TRBV6-5
CDR3: CASSYLTENTEAFF
DNA: TGTGCCAGCAGTTACCTAACAGAGAACACTGAAGCTTTCTTT

J: TRBJ1-1
size: .
D: TRBD1
V: TRBV18
CDR3: CASSSPDRAEPEAFF
DNA: TGTGCCAGCTCATCCCCAGACAGGGCGGAACCTGAAGCTTTCTTT

J: TRBJ2-5
size: few
D: TRBD2
V: TRBV7-9
CDR3: CASSKKSGGQETQYF
DNA: TGTGCCAGCAGCAAAAAATCGGGGGGCCAAGAGACCCAGTACTTC

J: TRBJ1-5
size: once
D: .
V: TRBV6-1
CDR3: CASRLNQPQHF
DNA: TGTGCCAGCAGGCTAAATCAGCCCCAGCATTTT

J: TRBJ2-3
size: .
D: .
V: TRBV5-1
CDR3: CASSWGGQDTDTQYF
DNA: TGCGCCAGCAGCTGGGGGGGACAGGACACAGATACGCAGTATTTT

J: TRBJ2-7
size: .
D: .
V: TRBV7-9
CDR3: CASRGQTTYEQYF
DNA: TGTGCCAGCCGAGGACAGACGACCTACGAGCAGTACTTC

J: TRBJ1-6
size: .
D: .
V: TRBV7-6
CDR3: CASSLTTSSYNSPLHF
DNA: TGTGCCAGCAGCTTAACCACGAGCTCCTATAATTCACCCCTCCACTTT